This T cell receptor (beta chain) originates from a study of Ad26.COV2.S vaccination and SARS-CoV-2 variants (dated by TCRdb to about 2021). General notes on the study: Donors in the vaccine arm were drawn from COV1001, a multicentre, randomized, double-blind, placebo-controlled phase I-IIa trial testing Ad26.COV2.S in healthy adults. Participants in the trial were split at random into five groups of five each, receiving low-dose or high-dose Ad26.COV2.S once or twice, or else placebo on both occasions. Investigators remained blinded to trial group allocation during experiments and outcome assessment. Dosing of Ad26.COV2.S was intramuscular, at either 5x10^10 or 1x10^11 viral particles, delivered as one shot or as two shots spaced 56 days apart. The TCR-sequenced set comprised around 30 samples: some 20 Ad26.COV2.S vaccine recipients, 5 placebo recipients and 8 SARS-CoV-2 convalescent individuals. TCRbeta repertoire sequencing served as the tool for gauging how specific and how broad the SARS-CoV-2-reactive T cell receptors were following Ad26.COV2.S vaccination. General findings and caveats noted by the study authors: After vaccination, substantial breadth of spike-specific CD8+ and CD4+ T cell responses was reported. The authors noted that total T cell responses may have been underestimated by the TCR breadth and depth analyses. The study was not powered to compare responses between vaccine doses or regimens. Vaccine and placebo recipients had comparable non-spike TCR breadth, which fits with the vaccine containing only spike. Higher spike-specific TCR breadth was observed in Ad26.COV2.S recipients than in placebo recipients (P = 0.0014).

The immunoSEQ Assay was used to sequence TCRbeta CDR3 regions. After extraction, genomic DNA underwent amplification by bias-controlled multiplex PCR, followed by high-throughput sequencing. The source study handled its data this way. To quantify the absolute abundance of each unique TCRbeta CDR3 region, sequences were collapsed and filtered. Usable DNA was measured by amplifying reference genes present in all nucleated cells, and TCRbeta template counts were normalized to that usable DNA to estimate T cell fraction. Repertoire TCRs were annotated as SARS-CoV-2-specific by exact matching of V gene, CDR3 amino acid sequence and J gene to a known reactive TCR set. MIRA supplied the reference SARS-CoV-2 TCR set, which was filtered for enrichment in COVID-19-positive ImmuneCODE repertoires so that public or cross-reactive TCRs were removed. Based on the MIRA antigens, annotated TCRs were further analysed at the level of specific ORF or position within ORF. Breadth was defined as annotated unique rearrangements over total unique productive rearrangements; depth was the summed frequency of those rearrangements. Two-sided Wilcoxon rank-sum tests were used to compare TCR breadth between groups. Not all clones reach the TCRdb copy of this immuneACCESS table, which keeps in-frame sequences only. Checked studies attribute under half of the gap to unresolved V genes and leave the rest unexplained. The DNA gave D and trimming, while V, J and clone size come from that table. The sample table lists some 390,000 clones, about 88% of them with a count of one. The ten biggest clones cover under 2% of the sample.

The CDR3 spans 15 residues, from the cysteine through the phenylalanine. Only CDR3 DNA remains: 45 bases, in frame from the first base. As encoded in the germline V gene, CDR1 is KGHSH while CDR2 is LQKENI. At the junction V is shortened by 3 bases and J by 5 bases, with 17 bases in between. According to the study, the label for this sample's treatment or condition signals: roughly 19 received Ad26.COV2.S at low or high dose, single or two shots; 5 received placebo; per-sample allocation not given. For vaccine and placebo recipients, repertoires were sequenced using samples collected on day 63 after the first injection. In Cohort 1b, about 27 adults aged 18-55 years were enrolled at a single site in Boston, USA, between 29 July and 7 August 2020. Ad26.COV2.S was a replication-incompetent adenovirus type 26 vector that expressed a prefusion-stabilized SARS-CoV-2 spike protein derived from the original Wuhan strain.

For this clone: Its antigen target is currently unknown. The record has no base qualities; no much larger clone is one base away.

The V and J segments used are TRBV18 and TRBJ2-7, with the D gene possibly TRBD1 or TRBD2, each one fitting 5 bases. The sequence was obtained from a person between 18 and 65 years old who received the Ad26.COV2.S COVID-19 vaccine or a placebo. Sequenced here: peripheral blood, sampled in a trial of Ad26.COV2.S vaccine versus placebo. The bases are TGTGCCAGCTCACCGGGGACCGGGCCTTTCGACGAGCAGTACTTC. Translated, this is CASSPGTGPFDEQYF. With the rest looked up from the reference TRBV18 and TRBJ2-7 genes rather than sequenced, the full variable domain is NAGVMQNPRHLVRRRGQEARLRCSPMKGHSHVYWYRQLPEEGLKFMVYLQKENIIDESGMPKERFSAEFPKEGPSILRIQQVVRGDSAAYFCASSPGTGPFDEQYFGPGTRLTVT.